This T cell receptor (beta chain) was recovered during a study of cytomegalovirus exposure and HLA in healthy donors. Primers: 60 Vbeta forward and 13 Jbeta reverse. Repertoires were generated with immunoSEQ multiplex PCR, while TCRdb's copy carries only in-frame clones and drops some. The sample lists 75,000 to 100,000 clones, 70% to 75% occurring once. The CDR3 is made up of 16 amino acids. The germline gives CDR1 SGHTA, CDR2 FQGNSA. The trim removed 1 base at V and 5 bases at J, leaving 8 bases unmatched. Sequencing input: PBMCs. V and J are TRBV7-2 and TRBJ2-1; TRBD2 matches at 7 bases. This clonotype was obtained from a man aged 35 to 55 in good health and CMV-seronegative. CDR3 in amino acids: CASSLVSSGGDNEQFF. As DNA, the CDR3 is TGTGCCAGCAGCTTAGTCTCTAGCGGAGGGGACAATGAGCAGTTCTTC.